This record covers a single TCR beta chain. Its antigen is not identified. Other DNA sequences in this sample translate to the same CDR3. The source of the sample is a study of shared clonotypes between healthy human individuals. On the study more broadly: Donor composition was two women and a few men, aged 18 to 49. Study-wide points: In general, naive subsets displayed greater estimated richness than memory subsets did. All-four-donor shared clonotypes had higher generation probabilities than non-shared clonotypes did.

The study enrolled healthy HIV-negative adults without recent acute infections or vaccinations as donors. Data came from immunoSEQ multiplex PCR; TCRdb stores just in-frame clones and leaves some out. There are over a million clones in the sample; 96% occur only once, and approximately 1.2% lies in the top ten. CDR1 SGHNT and CDR2 YYREEE come from the germline V gene (reference sequence). Germline trimming cut 0 bases from V and 5 bases from J; bases unmatched to any gene: 6. This CDR3 comprises 15 residues. The receptor was isolated from a man aged 30-40 years in good health. V usage is TRBV5-4 and J usage is TRBJ2-5, with 8 bases lining up with TRBD2. Sequences were obtained from naive CD4+ T cells sorted from blood. Subset: CD45RA+ positively selected. The CDR3 here is CASSLVAGGRETQYF. In DNA, the CDR3 is TGTGCCAGCAGCTTGGTCGCGGGAGGAAGGGAGACCCAGTACTTC.